This entry lists 19 T cell receptor beta chains sequenced from one sample in a study of blood T cell repertoires in COVID-19 (dated by TCRdb to 2018 to 2021). Libraries were prepared through the immunoSEQ multiplex PCR assay. Imported from immuneACCESS, the table was reduced by TCRdb to in-frame sequences with V and J called. These copies leave out some clones; in studies compared against another copy, an unresolved V gene accounts for under half, and the cause of the remainder is not known. The sample has roughly 180,000 clones on record, around 80% of them singletons. 13% of the sample is held by the ten biggest clonotypes. Specimen: PBMCs or T cells enriched from blood (not recorded which). These receptors came from a woman aged 55-75 years who had recovered from COVID-19.

V is TRBV7-9 and J is TRBJ1-1; TRBD1 is a possible D gene (5 bases). Germline CDR1 SEHNR, CDR2 FQNEAQ (reference sequence). V shed 2 bases and J shed 2 bases, with 6 bases lying between them. The CDR3 spans 13 residues. CDR3 region: CASSLTGNTEAFF. Written as DNA, the CDR3 is TGTGCCAGCAGCTTAACAGGCAACACTGAAGCTTTCTTT.

The chain uses TRBV7-9 and TRBJ2-3, with D perhaps matching TRBD1 (6 bases). Germline CDR1 and CDR2: SEHNR and FQNEAQ (reference sequence). The CDR3 covers 15 residues. V gave up 4 bases and J gave up 5 bases, with 16 bases separating them. CDR3 nucleotide sequence: TGTGCCAGCAGCTCGAGGACAGATCGGGGAGATACGCAGTATTTT. Protein product: CASSSRTDRGDTQYF. The full variable domain, in which reference TRBV7-9 and TRBJ2-3 provide the parts outside the CDR3, is DTGVSQNPRHKITKRGQNVTFRCDPISEHNRLYWYRQTLGQGPEFLTYFQNEAQLEKSRLLSDRFSAERPKGSFSTLEIQRTEQGDSAMYLCASSSRTDRGDTQYFGPGTRLTVL.

This chain joins TRBV29-1 and TRBJ1-4; the match to TRBD1 covers 7 bases. This CDR3 spans 14 amino acids. V was clipped by 4 bases and J by 2 bases; unmatched bases: 4. Germline V gene data show CDR1 as SQVTM and CDR2 as ANQGSEA. The CDR3 is CSVGDRATNEKLFF. CDR3 sequence (DNA): TGCAGCGTTGGAGACAGGGCGACTAATGAAAAACTGTTTTTT.

Worth noting for this clone: Other DNA sequences in this specimen translate into the identical CDR3. The V and J genes are TRBV7-2 and TRBJ2-7; 11 bases line up with TRBD2. CDR1 SGHTA and CDR2 FQGNSA come from the germline V gene. The junction had 1 base not matched to a gene; V was cut back by 0 bases and J by 3 bases. The length of the CDR3 is 15 residues. In nucleotides, the CDR3 is TGTGCCAGCAGCTTAGCGGGGACTAGCGGCTACGAGCAGTACTTC. It specifies CASSLAGTSGYEQYF.

The genes are TRBV7-9 and TRBJ1-6, with a weak D call TRBD1 (6 bases). Trimming removed 7 bases at V and 6 bases at J, with 16 bases between. The CDR3 runs to 15 residues. Germline CDR1 reads SEHNR; CDR2 reads FQNEAQ (reference sequence). The CDR3 loop reads CASTLRGARNSPLHF. The CDR3 coding sequence is TGTGCCAGCACTCTACGGGGGGCTCGTAATTCACCCCTCCACTTT.

This clone came up once. DNA for the CDR3: TGTGCCAGTGCTCGGGACAGCCTCCTCAATGAGCAGTTCTTC. It codes for CASARDSLLNEQFF. The chain uses TRBV6-5 and TRBJ2-1; 7 nucleotides line up with TRBD1. Germline V CDR1 and CDR2: MNHEY, SVGAGI. CDR3 length equals 14 residues. The V and J ends lost 9 bases and 6 bases, in that order; junction bases with no gene match: 11.

The rearrangement joins TRBV11-3 to TRBJ2-1; no definite D call. Germline V lookup: CDR1 SGHNT, CDR2 YENEEA. V dropped 0 bases and J dropped 4 bases, with 7 bases sitting between them. The CDR3 runs to 14 residues. The CDR3 loop is CASSLDADYNEQFF. Here the CDR3 DNA reads TGTGCCAGCAGCTTAGACGCGGATTACAATGAGCAGTTCTTC.

V and J are TRBV6-1 and TRBJ1-6; TRBD1 matches at 7 bases. CDR1 and CDR2 from the germline V gene are MNHNS and SASEGT. J was trimmed by 8 bases and V by 1 base; bases with no gene match: 2. This CDR3 has 14 amino acids. The CDR3 DNA reads as TGTGCCAGCAGTGAAGTGCAGGGGGATTCACCCCTCCACTTT. This gives the protein CASSEVQGDSPLHF.

V gene TRBV9 combines with J gene TRBJ2-3; 14 positions match TRBD2. The J segment lost 5 bases and the V segment lost 3 bases, leaving 8 bases of the junction unmatched. The length of the CDR3 is 17 residues. CDR1 is SGDLS and CDR2 is YYNGEE in the germline V gene. This chain's CDR3 is CASSEGLAGAVLDTQYF. CDR3 sequence (DNA): TGTGCCAGCAGCGAGGGACTAGCGGGAGCGGTGCTAGATACGCAGTATTTT.

The chain combines TRBV24-1 with TRBJ2-2, with a weak D call TRBD2 (6 bases). Germline V lookup: CDR1 KGHDR, CDR2 SFDVKD. V shed 3 bases and J shed 2 bases, with 15 bases lying between them. The length of the CDR3 is 17 residues. CDR3 nucleotides: TGTGCCACCAGTGATCCGGGGGACTCCTATAACACCGGGGAGCTGTTTTTT. This gives the protein CATSDPGDSYNTGELFF.

This chain uses TRBV10-3 with TRBJ1-6, with 9 bases matching TRBD1. CDR1 is ENHRY, CDR2 SYGVKD, per germline. This CDR3 has 16 amino acids. The J segment lost 5 bases and the V segment lost 4 bases, leaving 6 bases of the junction unmatched. CDR3: CAISVGGQGHNSPLHF. The CDR3 DNA reads TGTGCCATCAGTGTCGGGGGACAGGGACATAATTCACCCCTCCACTTT.

The rearrangement links TRBV20-1 to TRBJ1-5; 7 positions match TRBD1. This CDR3 region has 18 residues. With V trimmed by 7 bases and J by 0 bases, 18 bases remained unmatched. The germline gives CDR1 DFQATT, CDR2 SNEGSKA (reference sequence). The CDR3 region has the DNA TGCAGTGGTAGTCCCTGGAGGGGGCTTCAGATTAGCAATCAGCCCCAGCATTTT. This sequence encodes CSGSPWRGLQISNQPQHF.

The chain combines TRBV7-3 with TRBJ2-1, with D maybe TRBD2 (5 bases). The V gene lost 2 bases and the J gene lost 6 bases, with 8 bases spanning the gap. CDR1 and CDR2 (germline): SGHTA, FQGTGA. The CDR3 is 13 amino acids. The CDR3 DNA reads as TGTGCCAGCAGCTTAGGAGGTATCAATGAGCAGTTCTTC. Its translation: CASSLGGINEQFF. The variable domain in full, completed from reference TRBV7-3 and TRBJ2-1, reads GAGVSQTPSNKVTEKGKYVELRCDPISGHTALYWYRQSLGQGPEFLIYFQGTGAADDSGLPNDRFFAVRPEGSVSTLKIQRTERGDSAVYLCASSLGGINEQFFGPGTRLTVL.

The gene calls are TRBV19 and TRBJ1-5; the D is unclear. V was trimmed by 1 base and J by 0 bases, leaving 10 bases between them. Germline V gene lookup returns CDR1 LNHDA and CDR2 SQIVND (reference sequence). CDR3 length equals 16 residues. The CDR3 loop reads CASSIGGTYSNQPQHF. In DNA form, the CDR3 reads TGTGCCAGTAGTATAGGCGGCACGTATAGCAATCAGCCCCAGCATTTT.

The rearrangement uses TRBV2 and TRBJ2-7; D is perhaps TRBD2 (5 bases). The length of the CDR3 is 11 residues. Trimming left V 5 bases short and J 8 bases short, with 10 bases between. Germline V gives CDR1 SNHLY, CDR2 FYNNEI. In nucleotides, the CDR3 is TGTGCCAGCAGTACCCGGACTCAGCAGTACTTC. This encodes CASSTRTQQYF.

V gene TRBV2 combines with J gene TRBJ2-5, with a tentative D call TRBD2 (6 bases). The CDR3 totals 13 residues. Germline CDR1 is SNHLY and CDR2 is FYNNEI. Trimming removed 3 bases from V and 7 bases from J, with 12 bases in between. The chain's CDR3 is CASSDSGPGTQYF. The DNA of the CDR3 is TGTGCCAGCAGTGATAGCGGACCCGGGACCCAGTACTTC.

This clone has a handful of counts. The genes are TRBV11-2 and TRBJ1-6; possibly TRBD1 for D (5 bases). The V gene lost 6 bases and the J gene lost 7 bases, with 16 bases spanning the gap. CDR1 SGHAT and CDR2 FQNNGV come from the germline V gene. The CDR3 extends over 15 amino acids. The CDR3 DNA reads TGTGCCAGCAGATTTCCAGGGACTAGGAATTCACCCCTCCACTTT. This sequence encodes CASRFPGTRNSPLHF.

The V gene is TRBV5-6, the J gene TRBJ1-1; D may be TRBD1 (6 bases). V was shortened by 3 bases and J by 0 bases, with 12 bases between the two germline ends. Germline lookup yields CDR1 SGHDT and CDR2 YYEEEE. The CDR3 consists of 15 residues. DNA for the CDR3: TGTGCCAGCAGCTGGGGTGGACAGATGAACACTGAAGCTTTCTTT. Its protein is CASSWGGQMNTEAFF.

This rearrangement joins TRBV11-2 to TRBJ2-3; 7 nucleotides match TRBD2. Unmatched junction bases numbered 9, after V lost 3 bases and J lost 9 bases. Germline V CDR1 and CDR2: SGHAT, FQNNGV. This CDR3 is built from 14 residues. The CDR3 sequence is CASSFPRTSMTQYF. The CDR3 region has the DNA TGTGCCAGCAGCTTCCCCCGGACTAGTATGACGCAGTATTTT.